This T cell receptor (beta chain) is drawn from a study of CD8 T cells in ankylosing spondylitis (dated by TCRdb to the late 2010s). Study-level background: The study set out to find disease-linked TCR variants by profiling T cell receptor beta repertoires in ankylosing spondylitis patients and healthy donors. Peripheral blood was sampled, and synovial fluid was additionally collected from ankylosing spondylitis patients. The whole study cohort included roughly 110 healthy donors and under 30 ankylosing spondylitis patients. General findings and caveats noted by the study authors: A CD8+ phenotype was shown by the disease-linked clones, which were found at relatively low frequencies in peripheral blood. Some of the motif variants had been reported before in the synovial fluid and blood of reactive arthritis patients, a finding that suggests common disease-initiation mechanisms. Blood from ankylosing spondylitis patients appeared to be characterized by a TCR beta motif made up of fewer than ten highly homologous amino acid variants. The disease-linked clones were reported to be significantly enriched in matched synovial fluid samples from ankylosing spondylitis patients.

Sequencing relied on an Illumina HiSeq 2500. Quantitative 5'-RACE with molecular barcodes was used to prepare TCR beta libraries. As for the original processing: A new computational method, built on a probabilistic model of VDJ rearrangement, was used to identify disease-linked TCR variants. Using fastp trimming at Q25 and MiXCR clonotype assembly, TCRdb reanalyzed the public sequencing data and kept in-frame beta chains. Every distinct CDR3 protein forms one entry, paired with its most common genes and DNA. It is TCRdb's table, rather than the study itself, that gives the V and J calls and clone size. In all, the sample holds approximately 190,000 distinct CDR3 sequences, and 10% to 15% of those were seen once. The top ten constitute 11% of the sample. This clonotype was picked up many times. What antigen it recognizes has not been identified. Base qualities are not provided; no much larger clone lies one nucleotide away.

The germline V gene sets CDR1 to MNHEY and CDR2 to SVGAGI. The CDR3 holds 14 amino acids from the cysteine to the phenylalanine. Only the CDR3 portion is preserved as DNA: 42 bases, with reading frame beginning at the first base. V has 4 bases trimmed and J has 1 base trimmed; junction bases matching no gene number 3. This receptor chain uses TRBV6-5 and TRBJ1-1, with 7 bases matching TRBD1. This clonotype originated in a female donor with ankylosing spondylitis or in good health (not recorded which). The sequenced material came from blood, either unsorted or a sorted T cell fraction (not recorded which). The CDR3 region has the sequence CASSSGGRNTEAFF. Here is the DNA: TGTGCCAGCAGTTCAGGGGGAAGGAACACTGAAGCTTTCTTT.